The rows below give T cell receptor beta chains drawn from one sample of a study of identical twins. TCRdb re-called the 5' RACE reads through MiXCR, storing one row per CDR3 protein. Of 640,000 or so distinct CDR3 sequences listed, 5.5% to 6.5% are singletons. The sequenced material came from naive T cells sorted from blood. Receptors originate from a man aged 18 to 30 in good health. Both conserved end residues are part of each CDR3. D genes are given only for firm matches. Clone sizes are given selectively: once, few, many, or a class where the clone is expanded.

v_call	clone_size	j_call	d_call	cdr3_aa	cdr3_nt
TRBV4-3	few	TRBJ1-2	-	CASSQARRAHGYTF	TGCGCCAGCAGCCAAGCCAGGCGAGCACATGGCTACACCTTC
TRBV4-1	few	TRBJ2-5	-	CASSQAGSGETQYF	TGCGCCAGCAGCCAAGCAGGGTCAGGGGAGACCCAGTACTTC
TRBV15	many	TRBJ2-1	-	CATSRDLDGPQFF	TGTGCCACCAGCAGAGATCTGGACGGGCCGCAGTTCTTC
TRBV9	many	TRBJ2-1	-	CASSVGRATDGQFF	TGTGCCAGCAGCGTAGGGCGGGCCACTGATGGGCAGTTCTTC
TRBV7-9	-	TRBJ2-7	-	CASSLVPGSNYEQYF	TGTGCCAGCAGCTTAGTTCCGGGCTCAAACTACGAGCAGTACTTC
TRBV20-1	many	TRBJ1-4	-	CSARDEKLFF	TGCAGTGCTAGAGATGAAAAACTGTTTTTT
TRBV30	-	TRBJ1-1	-	CAWSVAGRPSYNTEAFF	TGTGCCTGGAGTGTAGCAGGGCGCCCATCCTATAACACTGAAGCTTTCTTT
TRBV12-3/TRBV12-4	-	TRBJ1-6	-	CASRIGSQASSF	TGTGCCAGCAGGATAGGCTCACAGGCATCGTCTTTT
TRBV28	few	TRBJ2-7	-	CASFGGLYEQYF	TGTGCCAGCTTCGGGGGACTCTACGAGCAGTACTTC
TRBV28	few	TRBJ2-1	TRBD2	CASSFPRTSGENNEQFF	TGTGCCAGCAGTTTCCCACGGACTAGCGGAGAGAACAATGAGCAGTTCTTC
TRBV20-1	many	TRBJ1-2	TRBD1	CSARDRDGGYTF	TGCAGTGCCCGGGACAGGGACGGCGGCTACACCTTC
TRBV2	-	TRBJ2-4	-	CASRGDGNIQYF	TGTGCCAGCAGGGGGGACGGGAACATTCAGTACTTC
TRBV20-1	few	TRBJ1-1	TRBD1	CSARDRGLSEAFF	TGCAGTGCAAGGGACAGGGGGCTCTCTGAAGCTTTCTTT
TRBV4-1	many	TRBJ1-1	-	CASSQDFPGPSEAFF	TGCGCCAGCAGCCAAGATTTTCCAGGGCCATCTGAAGCTTTCTTT
TRBV7-9	few	TRBJ2-1	-	CASSPTVSSALFEQFF	TGTGCCAGCAGTCCAACTGTGTCCTCGGCTCTTTTTGAGCAGTTCTTC
TRBV12-3/TRBV12-4	few	TRBJ2-7	TRBD1	CASSQGALVQYF	TGTGCCAGCAGTCAGGGGGCGCTTGTGCAGTACTTC
TRBV4-3	-	TRBJ2-7	-	CASSQERARAYEQYF	TGCGCCAGCAGCCAAGAGCGGGCCAGGGCCTACGAGCAGTACTTC
TRBV12-3/TRBV12-4	few	TRBJ1-2	-	CASTPGHGYTF	TGTGCCAGCACCCCGGGGCATGGCTACACCTTC
TRBV7-2	-	TRBJ2-7	-	CASSLGQYSYEQYF	TGTGCCAGCAGCTTAGGCCAATATTCTTACGAGCAGTACTTC
TRBV24-1	few	TRBJ2-2	TRBD2	CATSAGRTGELFF	TGTGCCACCTCAGCGGGGCGCACCGGGGAGCTGTTTTTT
TRBV2	-	TRBJ2-2	-	CASSAHNPNTGELFF	TGTGCCAGCAGTGCCCATAATCCTAACACCGGGGAGCTGTTTTTT
TRBV7-6	many	TRBJ1-6	-	CASSAGRYNSPLHF	TGTGCCAGCAGCGCGGGACGGTATAATTCACCCCTCCACTTT
TRBV29-1	few	TRBJ2-4	-	CSVEGGPLSKNIQYF	TGCAGCGTTGAAGGGGGGCCCTTGTCCAAAAACATTCAGTACTTC
TRBV5-1	-	TRBJ2-1	-	CASSLGLTRISYNEQFF	TGCGCCAGCAGCTTGGGTTTAACACGGATCTCCTACAATGAGCAGTTCTTC
TRBV5-1	many	TRBJ1-3	TRBD1	CASSATGDSGNTIYF	TGCGCCAGCAGCGCGACAGGGGACTCTGGAAACACCATATATTTT
TRBV29-1	many	TRBJ2-2	TRBD1	CSARDRGPSNTGELFF	TGCAGCGCCCGGGACAGGGGACCCTCGAACACCGGGGAGCTGTTTTTT
TRBV7-3	many	TRBJ2-1	-	CASSLTWTNEQFF	TGTGCCAGCAGCTTAACGTGGACCAATGAGCAGTTCTTC
TRBV12-3/TRBV12-4	many	TRBJ2-1	TRBD2	CASSPTSGARYNEQFF	TGTGCCAGCAGTCCCACTAGCGGGGCACGCTACAATGAGCAGTTCTTC
TRBV20-1	many	TRBJ1-5	-	CSASGRYSNQPQHF	TGCAGTGCCTCCGGGAGATATAGCAATCAGCCCCAGCATTTT
TRBV6-1	few	TRBJ2-1	TRBD1	CASRDRADYNEQFF	TGTGCCAGCAGGGACAGGGCCGACTACAATGAGCAGTTCTTC
TRBV5-1	many	TRBJ2-5	-	CASSVGSVQETQYF	TGCGCCAGCAGCGTAGGGTCAGTCCAAGAGACCCAGTACTTC
TRBV11-2	-	TRBJ2-5	TRBD1	CASSSGTGIAETQYF	TGTGCCAGCAGCTCCGGGACAGGTATCGCAGAGACCCAGTACTTC
TRBV10-3	many	TRBJ2-7	TRBD1	CAISPGQVGSYEQYF	TGTGCCATCAGTCCGGGACAGGTGGGATCTTACGAGCAGTACTTC
TRBV6-5	-	TRBJ2-3	-	CASSYTGRPTVDTQYF	TGTGCCAGCAGTTACACGGGACGACCGACGGTGGATACGCAGTATTTT
TRBV5-1	-	TRBJ2-2	-	CASSYYSGPSGELFF	TGCGCCAGCAGCTATTATTCAGGGCCGTCCGGGGAGCTGTTTTTT
TRBV29-1	-	TRBJ2-5	TRBD1	CSVAGQNQETQYF	TGCAGCGTTGCGGGACAGAATCAAGAGACCCAGTACTTC
TRBV12-3/TRBV12-4	-	TRBJ1-2	-	CASSFSGAYTSYTF	TGTGCCAGCAGTTTCTCTGGGGCCTACACATCCTACACCTTC
TRBV9	many	TRBJ2-1	TRBD2	CASSVGTRTYNEQFF	TGTGCCAGCAGCGTAGGGACTAGGACCTACAATGAGCAGTTCTTC
TRBV4-2	-	TRBJ2-4	-	CASSQDEQGSVDIQYF	TGTGCCAGCAGCCAAGATGAACAGGGTAGTGTGGACATTCAGTACTTC
TRBV2	-	TRBJ2-5	-	CASSRTLNLETQYF	TGTGCCAGCAGCCGTACCCTCAACCTAGAGACCCAGTACTTC
TRBV25-1	many	TRBJ2-1	-	CASSDIGGPYNEQFF	TGTGCCAGCAGTGATATCGGGGGACCCTACAATGAGCAGTTCTTC
TRBV2	-	TRBJ2-1	-	CASRRRSTSPHSSYNEQFF	TGTGCCAGCAGACGGAGGAGTACTAGCCCCCACAGCTCCTACAATGAGCAGTTCTTC
TRBV6-5	few	TRBJ2-3	TRBD2	CASSYTTSGSKDTQYF	TGTGCCAGCAGTTATACCACTAGCGGGAGCAAAGATACGCAGTATTTT
TRBV24-1	-	TRBJ2-2	-	CATSDLEARNTGELFF	TGTGCCACCAGTGATTTGGAGGCCCGGAACACCGGGGAGCTGTTTTTT
TRBV7-2	many	TRBJ1-6	TRBD1	CASSDGQAERGSPLHF	TGTGCCAGCAGCGATGGACAGGCGGAAAGAGGTTCACCCCTCCACTTT
TRBV18	-	TRBJ2-6	-	CASSLRTGGANVLTF	TGTGCCAGCTCACTTAGAACCGGTGGGGCCAACGTCCTGACTTTC
TRBV4-1	many	TRBJ2-3	-	CASSHRTGTDTQYF	TGCGCCAGCAGCCACCGCACGGGGACAGATACGCAGTATTTT
TRBV20-1	many	TRBJ1-6	TRBD1	CSASAHRGTYNSPLHF	TGCAGTGCTAGCGCTCACAGGGGCACCTATAATTCACCCCTCCACTTT
TRBV27	few	TRBJ1-5	-	CASSPQPTGYNQPQHF	TGTGCCAGCAGTCCACAGCCTACAGGGTACAATCAGCCCCAGCATTTT